The 28 T cell receptor beta chains listed next were all sequenced from one sample in a study of blood T cell repertoires in COVID-19. Repertoires were generated with immunoSEQ multiplex PCR, while TCRdb's copy carries only in-frame clones and drops some. In the table there are about 240,000 clones, around 88% of which are singletons. The specimen was PBMCs or T cells enriched from blood (not recorded which). The receptors come from a woman aged 25 to 39 who had recovered from COVID-19.

V gene TRBV9 combines with J gene TRBJ1-5; TRBD1 matches at 9 bases. The length of the CDR3 is 15 residues. Looked up from germline, CDR1 is SGDLS and CDR2 is YYNGEE. Trimming at V came to 0 bases and at J to 6 bases, leaving 4 bases not matched to a gene. The CDR3 spells CASSVGGQGGQPQHF. The CDR3 DNA reads TGTGCCAGCAGCGTAGGGGGACAGGGAGGTCAGCCCCAGCATTTT.

V gene TRBV5-5 combines with J gene TRBJ2-5; 11 nucleotides align to TRBD1. The CDR3 is 17 residues long. Per the germline V gene, CDR1 is SGHKS and CDR2 is YYEKEE (reference sequence). V trimming: 2 bases; J trimming: 5 bases; junction bases outside the gene matches: 11. The CDR3 sequence is CASSFRSRDRGYETQYF. The CDR3 DNA reads TGTGCCAGCAGCTTCAGGTCCCGGGACAGGGGGTATGAGACCCAGTACTTC.

This sequence joins TRBV19 and TRBJ2-1; D is perhaps TRBD2 (6 bases). The CDR3 is 14 amino acids. Per the germline V gene, CDR1 is LNHDA and CDR2 is SQIVND (reference sequence). The ends were cut back, 3 bases at V and 5 bases at J, with 11 bases in the middle. The CDR3 region has the DNA TGTGCCAGTAGTATCTGGCGGGGAAACAATGAGCAGTTCTTC. The encoded protein is CASSIWRGNNEQFF.

This rearrangement joins TRBV19 to TRBJ1-1; D is perhaps TRBD1 (6 bases). The CDR3 consists of 15 residues. From germline, CDR1 is LNHDA and CDR2 SQIVND (reference sequence). V gave up 4 bases and J gave up 1 base, with 13 bases separating them. As DNA, the CDR3 is TGTGCCAGTAGTACCCTCCCGGACAGGAACACTGAAGCTTTCTTT. Protein product: CASSTLPDRNTEAFF.

V usage is TRBV14 and J usage is TRBJ1-2; D is ambiguous. The CDR3 is 13 amino acids. V was trimmed by 1 base and J by 2 bases, leaving 5 bases between them. Per the germline V gene, CDR1 is SGHDN and CDR2 is FVKESK. CDR3 protein: CASSQGLNYGYTF. Here the CDR3 DNA reads TGTGCCAGCAGCCAAGGGCTGAACTATGGCTACACCTTC.

The rearrangement links TRBV6-1 to TRBJ2-7; the match to TRBD2 covers 7 bases. CDR3 length: 16 residues. V lost 4 bases, J lost 2 bases, and 11 bases stayed unmatched. CDR1 MNHNS and CDR2 SASEGT come from the germline V gene. Written as DNA, the CDR3 is TGTGCCAGCAGTGCCCCAGTCAGCGGGGCCGCCTACGAGCAGTACTTC. It translates to CASSAPVSGAAYEQYF.

The chain joins TRBV29-1 to TRBJ1-1, with D perhaps matching TRBD1 (5 bases). The CDR3 loop spans 13 amino acids. CDR1 SQVTM and CDR2 ANQGSEA come from the germline V gene. V lost 7 bases and J lost 1, with 13 bases in between. DNA for the CDR3: TGCAGCGCCCGACGGGGGACGAACACTGAAGCTTTCTTT. Amino acids: CSARRGTNTEAFF.

The chain couples TRBV12-3 or TRBV12-4 to TRBJ2-1; D not certain. The CDR3 loop spans 11 amino acids. The V end was cut by 6 bases, the J end by 8 bases, with 8 bases between. The CDR3 coding sequence is TGTGCCAGCAGGACTGTACATGAGCAGTTCTTC. Translated, it gives CASRTVHEQFF.

The J gene is TRBJ1-1, the V gene TRBV30; D unresolved. CDR1 and CDR2 from the germline V gene are GTSNPN and SVGIG (reference sequence). CDR3 length: 16 amino acids. The germline V and J ends were trimmed by 1 base and 0 bases, with 15 bases remaining between them. The CDR3 reads CAWSGLVFFMNTEAFF. CDR3 bases: TGTGCCTGGAGTGGATTAGTATTCTTTATGAACACTGAAGCTTTCTTT.

The J gene is TRBJ1-2, the V gene TRBV30; D possibly corresponds to TRBD1 (6 bases). There are 17 residues in the CDR3. Germline V gene data show CDR1 as GTSNPN and CDR2 as SVGIG (reference sequence). V was pared by 0 bases and J by 1 base, with 18 bases between. The CDR3 DNA is TGTGCCTGGAGTGTCGGAACAGGGACCTTGCGTAACTATGGCTACACCTTC. Translation: CAWSVGTGTLRNYGYTF. The full variable domain, its missing parts supplied by reference TRBV30 and TRBJ1-2, is SQTIHQWPATLVQPVGSPLSLECTVEGTSNPNLYWYRQAAGRGLQLLFYSVGIGQISSEVPQNLSASRPQDRQFILSSKKLLLSDSGFYLCAWSVGTGTLRNYGYTFGSGTRLTVV.

The chain links TRBV13 to TRBJ2-1; TRBD2 matches 13 bases. Germline V gene data show CDR1 as PRHDT and CDR2 as FYEKMQ (reference sequence). V lost 5 bases, J lost 8 bases, and 6 bases stayed unmatched. This CDR3 is 15 amino acids long. The CDR3 sequence is CASSLTSGRAHEQFF. The CDR3 DNA is TGTGCCAGCAGCCTAACTAGCGGGAGGGCCCATGAGCAGTTCTTC.

This CDR3 reads CASSPSTQGAYGYTF. The CDR3 DNA reads as TGTGCCAGCAGTCCCAGCACACAGGGGGCCTATGGCTACACCTTC. The V gene is TRBV27, the J gene TRBJ1-2, with 9 bases identical to TRBD1. CDR1 is MNHEY, CDR2 SMNVEV, per germline (reference sequence). There are 15 residues in the CDR3. V lost 5 bases, J lost 4 bases, and 8 bases stayed unmatched.

This clone occurred a few times. The chain employs TRBV27 and TRBJ1-1; no definite D call. The ends were cut back, 0 bases at V and 4 bases at J, with 12 bases in the middle. Germline CDR1 is MNHEY and CDR2 is SMNVEV (reference sequence). The CDR3 is 15 amino acids. Here the CDR3 reads CASSLSPGSGTEAFF. The DNA of the CDR3 is TGTGCCAGCAGTTTATCCCCGGGATCGGGCACTGAAGCTTTCTTT.

The V call is TRBV10-3, the J call TRBJ2-7, with D possibly being TRBD2 (7 bases). V lost 4 bases and J lost 3, with 19 bases in between. This CDR3 spans 16 amino acids. Germline V gives CDR1 ENHRY, CDR2 SYGVKD. CDR3 amino acids: CAISATGGFTVYEQYF. For the CDR3, the DNA is TGTGCCATCAGTGCGACGGGGGGCTTTACAGTCTACGAGCAGTACTTC.

This chain links TRBV12-3 or TRBV12-4 with TRBJ1-2; TRBD1 is a possible D gene (5 bases). The CDR3 has 13 residues. Trimming cost V 4 bases and J 7 bases, with 13 bases left between them. The chain's CDR3 is CASSWVRESGYTF. The CDR3 DNA reads as TGTGCCAGCAGTTGGGTCAGGGAAAGTGGCTACACCTTC.

The rearrangement uses TRBV3-1 (or the pseudogene TRBV3-2) and TRBJ2-5, with 12 nucleotides matching TRBD2. From germline, CDR1 is LGHDT and CDR2 YNNKEL (reference sequence). This CDR3 spans 15 amino acids. Trimming cost V 4 bases and J 1 base; bases outside gene matches: 1. Written as DNA, the CDR3 is TGTGCCAGCAGCCGGACTAGCGGGGCCCAAGAGACCCAGTACTTC. It is translated as CASSRTSGAQETQYF.

V is TRBV9 and J is TRBJ2-7; 9 bases align to TRBD1. The J segment lost 5 bases and the V segment lost 3 bases, leaving 6 bases of the junction unmatched. Per the germline V gene, CDR1 is SGDLS and CDR2 is YYNGEE. The CDR3 has 14 amino acids. This chain's CDR3 is CASSAGTGFHEQYF. The CDR3 DNA reads TGTGCCAGCAGCGCCGGGACAGGGTTCCACGAGCAGTACTTC.

This clone showed up just once. CDR3 DNA: TGTGCCAGCAGCGTAGGGTTTGAGGGCACTGAAGCTTTCTTT. It codes for CASSVGFEGTEAFF. This chain uses TRBV9 with TRBJ1-1; D uncertain. The length of the CDR3 is 14 residues. Germline V CDR1 and CDR2: SGDLS, YYNGEE. The ends were cut back, 0 bases at V and 4 bases at J, with 10 bases in the middle.

V usage is TRBV3-1 (or the pseudogene TRBV3-2) and J usage is TRBJ2-1; 7 bases align to TRBD2. The V segment lost 2 bases and the J segment 8 bases; nucleotides outside the gene matches: 18. CDR3 size: 18 residues. The V gene's germline CDR1 is LGHDT and CDR2 YNNKEL (reference sequence). The CDR3 region is CASSQISPSGQPHYEQFF. For the CDR3, the DNA is TGTGCCAGCAGCCAAATATCTCCTAGCGGCCAGCCCCACTATGAGCAGTTCTTC.

This chain links TRBV9 with TRBJ2-3, with TRBD2 as a possible D gene (7 bases). V was clipped by 4 bases and J by 6 bases, with 21 bases between them. The CDR3 loop spans 16 amino acids. Germline V lookup: CDR1 SGDLS, CDR2 YYNGEE. The CDR3 coding sequence is TGTGCCAGCAGCCCCGTAGGGAGGGGGGCGCGGGATACGCAGTATTTT. Amino acids: CASSPVGRGARDTQYF.

V gene TRBV15 combines with J gene TRBJ2-3, with D perhaps TRBD1 (6 bases). CDR1 LNHNV and CDR2 YYDKDF come from the germline V gene (reference sequence). The V end lost 5 bases, the J end lost 4 bases, and 19 bases lay between the germline ends. This CDR3 has 16 residues. The chain's CDR3 is CATSGPRGWSADTQYF. The CDR3 nucleotides read TGTGCCACCAGCGGTCCTAGGGGGTGGAGCGCAGATACGCAGTATTTT. The full variable domain, with the rest looked up from reference TRBV15 and TRBJ2-3, is DAMVIQNPRYQVTQFGKPVTLSCSQTLNHNVMYWYQQKSSQAPKLLFHYYDKDFNNEADTPDNFQSRRPNTSFCFLDIRSPGLGDTAMYLCATSGPRGWSADTQYFGPGTRLTVL.

The chain carries TRBV5-5 and TRBJ2-1, with 9 bases aligning to TRBD1. This CDR3 comprises 16 residues. J gave up 4 bases and V 4 bases, and 9 bases lay outside the gene matches. Looked up from germline, CDR1 is SGHKS and CDR2 is YYEKEE (reference sequence). The CDR3 DNA sequence: TGTGCCAGCAGCCTTAACCGGGACAGGGCGTACAATGAGCAGTTCTTC. Its translation is CASSLNRDRAYNEQFF. Variable domain in full (rest from reference TRBV5-5 and TRBJ2-1): DAGVTQSPTHLIKTRGQQVTLRCSPISGHKSVSWYQQVLGQGPQFIFQYYEKEERGRGNFPDRFSARQFPNYSSELNVNALLLGDSALYLCASSLNRDRAYNEQFFGPGTRLTVL.

This clone has just one count. This chain links TRBV21-1 with TRBJ1-1; the table's D call, TRBD1, has no DNA check behind it. TRBV21-1 is a pseudogene segment. The CDR3 covers 18 residues. The CDR3 here is CASSKDRDSSRMNTEAFF. As DNA, the CDR3 is TGTGCCAGCAGCAAGGACAGGGATAGTAGTAGGATGAACACTGAAGCTTTCTTT.

This chain links TRBV30 with TRBJ1-5, with no clear D. Germline values: CDR1 GTSNPN, CDR2 SVGIG (reference sequence). V dropped 2 bases and J dropped 2 bases, with 7 bases sitting between them. The CDR3 spans 13 residues. CDR3 sequence reads: CAWSSGGNQPQHF. The CDR3 nucleotides are TGTGCCTGGAGTTCCGGGGGCAATCAGCCCCAGCATTTT.

The V call is TRBV12-3 or TRBV12-4, the J call TRBJ1-2; D is undetermined. The ends were cut back, 5 bases at V and 7 bases at J, with 8 bases in the middle. This CDR3 contains 11 residues. This CDR3 is CASSPGSGYTF. DNA of the CDR3: TGTGCCAGCAGTCCCGGGTCTGGCTACACCTTC.

V and J are TRBV9 and TRBJ2-1; 11 bases map to TRBD2. The CDR3 consists of 18 residues. After removal of 1 base from V and 1 base from J, the junction contained 7 bases not matched to a gene. Germline values: CDR1 SGDLS, CDR2 YYNGEE. DNA of the CDR3: TGTGCCAGCAGCGTACCACTAGCGGGAGAGGGTTCCTACAATGAGCAGTTCTTC. It codes for CASSVPLAGEGSYNEQFF.

The chain couples TRBV11-3 to TRBJ2-2; D gene unclear. CDR3 length: 13 amino acids. Germline CDR1 reads SGHNT; CDR2 reads YENEEA. V was clipped by 5 bases and J by 2 bases, with 6 bases between them. The CDR3 nucleotides are TGTGCCAGCAGCCCAGTTAACACCGGGGAGCTGTTTTTT. This gives the protein CASSPVNTGELFF.

The chain combines TRBV19 with TRBJ1-5; 7 bases align to TRBD1. Germline V gene lookup returns CDR1 LNHDA and CDR2 SQIVND (reference sequence). This CDR3 has 14 residues. The V gene end was trimmed by 3 bases and the J gene end by 4 bases; junction bases not matched to a gene: 3. The CDR3 DNA reads as TGTGCCAGTAGTATTAGGGACAGTAATCAGCCCCAGCATTTT. Translated, it gives CASSIRDSNQPQHF.